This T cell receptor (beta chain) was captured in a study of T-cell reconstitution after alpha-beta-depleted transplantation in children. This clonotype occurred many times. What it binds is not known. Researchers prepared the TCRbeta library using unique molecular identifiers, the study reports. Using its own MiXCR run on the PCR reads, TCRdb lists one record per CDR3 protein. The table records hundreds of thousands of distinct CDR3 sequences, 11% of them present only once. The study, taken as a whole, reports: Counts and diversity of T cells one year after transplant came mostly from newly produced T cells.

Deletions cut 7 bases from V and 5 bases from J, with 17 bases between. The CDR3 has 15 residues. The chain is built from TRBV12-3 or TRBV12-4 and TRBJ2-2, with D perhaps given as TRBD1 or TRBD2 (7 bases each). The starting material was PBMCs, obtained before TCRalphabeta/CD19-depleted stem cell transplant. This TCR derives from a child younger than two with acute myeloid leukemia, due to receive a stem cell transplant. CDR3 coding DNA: TGTGCCAGCATTCCCGGGGGGACAGCTACCGGGGAGCTGTTTTTT. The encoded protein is CASIPGGTATGELFF.